This T cell receptor beta chain was captured by sequencing in a study of T cell changes during pregnancy in multiple sclerosis. TCRdb's table, derived via immunoSEQ multiplex PCR, lists solely in-frame clones and lacks some. Among 70,000 to 95,000 clones listed, 89% were seen once. The TCR was taken from a female donor with multiple sclerosis, enrolled in a pregnancy study. The sequenced sample was peripheral blood, obtained before pregnancy.

The DNA for the CDR3 is TGTGCCAGCAGCTCCGGGGTATCCTATGGCTACACCTTC. As protein: CASSSGVSYGYTF. The chain links TRBV7-8 to TRBJ1-2; D is unresolved. The V gene's germline CDR1 is SGHVS and CDR2 FQNEAQ. Trimming pared 4 bases from V and 4 bases from J, leaving 10 bases between. The CDR3 loop spans 13 amino acids.